This TCR beta chain appears in the sequencing data of a study of patients and donors after allogeneic stem cell transplantation. MiXCR was run by TCRdb on the RT-PCR reads, yielding one entry per CDR3 protein. The sample records about a million distinct CDR3 sequences, 18% being singletons. V was clipped by 0 bases and J by 2 bases, with 18 bases between them. The germline gives CDR1 LGHNA, CDR2 YNFKEQ. The CDR3 is made up of 18 amino acids. The J gene is TRBJ2-3, the V gene TRBV4-2, with D perhaps TRBD1 (5 bases). Sequencing was done on a sample of blood, either unsorted or a sorted T cell fraction (not recorded which). This TCR derives from a human donor who was either an allogeneic HSCT recipient or a stem cell or donor lymphocyte infusion donor (not recorded which). It is not recorded whose cells these are; they may come from a transplant donor. CDR3 in DNA: TGTGCCAGCAGCCAAGATCCGAAGGGGCCCCTATCCACAGATACGCAGTATTTT. Translation: CASSQDPKGPLSTDTQYF.